This T cell receptor (beta chain) was sequenced for a study of graft-versus-host responses after intestinal transplantation. Study at large: All recipients were given anti-thymocyte globulin induction, and tacrolimus and steroids were then administered for around three years. Study outcomes and limitations: The study found high graft-versus-host to host-versus-graft clonal ratios in allografts of patients with graft-donor T cell macrochimerism. Recipient marrow showed GvH clones, some seen first in ileum or blood. Early post-transplant falls in HvG clones accompanied the peak levels of circulating GvH clones.

This clone was seen only once. No antigen is known for it. The CDR3 is 15 residues long. Germline assignment: CDR1 SGDLS and CDR2 YYNGEE. Deletions cut 4 bases from V and 4 bases from J, with 17 bases between. Some clones are missing from TCRdb's copy, which holds only in-frame ones; the method was immunoSEQ multiplex PCR. This table holds about 85,000 clones, 75% to 95% found once. The chain links TRBV9 to TRBJ1-1; D uncertain. The sequence came from a human donor who was the organ donor for an intestinal transplant. This specimen consisted of unstimulated CD8+ T cells sorted from spleen or lymph node cells, obtained before transplant. CDR3 DNA: TGTGCCAGCAGCCCAATTGGAGGAGTTGGCACTGAAGCTTTCTTT. Residues: CASSPIGGVGTEAFF.